Presented here are 10 T cell receptor beta chains from one specimen sequenced in a study of blood T cell repertoires in COVID-19 (dated by TCRdb to the early 2020s). Library preparation used the immunoSEQ multiplex PCR assay. TCRdb took over this immuneACCESS table, retaining in-frame rearrangements with V and J assigned. Such tables are incomplete; in checked studies, under half of the missing clones stem from an unresolved V gene, and the remainder is unexplained. This sample is represented by 150,000 or so clones; roughly 88% of them were singletons. The ten largest clones take up 5.2% of the sample. Source material: PBMCs or T cells enriched from blood (not recorded which). These receptors were taken from a man between 65 and 85 years old who had been exposed to COVID-19.

The rearrangement links TRBV19 to TRBJ1-5; 7 bases fit TRBD1. V shed 3 bases, J shed 0 bases, and the junction held 2 bases outside the gene matches. From germline, CDR1 is LNHDA and CDR2 SQIVND (reference sequence). The CDR3 sequence is 15 residues long. In nucleotides, the CDR3 is TGTGCCAGTAGTATGGGACAGTATAGCAATCAGCCCCAGCATTTT. Its protein product is CASSMGQYSNQPQHF.

The chain joins TRBV7-2 to TRBJ1-2; 8 bases are a match to TRBD1. This CDR3 has 16 amino acids. From germline, CDR1 is SGHTA and CDR2 FQGNSA. V trimming: 4 bases; J trimming: 2 bases; junction bases outside the gene matches: 9. CDR3 bases: TGTGCCAGCAGCTACCCGCCCCGGACAGGGAACTATGGCTACACCTTC. This sequence encodes CASSYPPRTGNYGYTF.

The genes are TRBV6-1 and TRBJ1-2; TRBD1 aligns across 7 bases. The length of the CDR3 is 13 residues. Trimming at V came to 3 bases and at J to 7 bases, leaving 5 bases not matched to a gene. The germline gives CDR1 MNHNS, CDR2 SASEGT. The CDR3, as DNA: TGTGCCAGCAGTGACCTACAGGGGACTGGCTACACCTTC. It specifies CASSDLQGTGYTF.

Only one count was recorded for this clone. The genes are TRBV19 and TRBJ2-1, with 8 bases fitting TRBD1. V shed 2 bases, J shed 0 bases, and the junction held 9 bases outside the gene matches. The CDR3 spans 18 residues. The germline V gene encodes CDR1 LNHDA and CDR2 SQIVND (reference sequence). Written as DNA, the CDR3 is TGTGCCAGTAGTATAACCGGGACAGGTTTTGGCTCCTACAATGAGCAGTTCTTC. Amino acid sequence: CASSITGTGFGSYNEQFF.

J is TRBJ1-1 and V is TRBV24-1; 10 bases map to TRBD1. J lost 3 bases, V lost 4 bases, and 4 bases had no gene match. From germline, CDR1 is KGHDR and CDR2 SFDVKD. The CDR3 length is 15 residues. CDR3 nucleotides: TGTGCCACCAGTGACACCGGGACAGGGGACACTGAAGCTTTCTTT. Translated, it gives CATSDTGTGDTEAFF.

This sequence joins TRBV5-6 and TRBJ2-1, with D maybe TRBD1 (6 bases). The germline gives CDR1 SGHDT, CDR2 YYEEEE. With 0 bases removed from V and 10 bases from J, the gap between germline ends came to 17 bases. CDR3 length equals 15 residues. The CDR3 DNA reads TGTGCCAGCAGCTTGGAGTTGCGACCCCAGGGGGAGCAGTTCTTC. This codes for CASSLELRPQGEQFF.

This clone appeared once. The genes are TRBV2 and TRBJ1-1; 9 bases match TRBD1. CDR3 size: 13 residues. Germline V gene sequence: CDR1 SNHLY, CDR2 FYNNEI. V lost 6 bases to trimming and J lost 11 bases; unmatched junction nucleotides: 10. CDR3 DNA: TGTGCCAGCAGATCACAGGGGGCGAGGGACGCTTTCTTT. As protein: CASRSQGARDAFF.

This clone was counted once. The rearrangement links TRBV7-2 to TRBJ2-5; D is unclear. V lost 1 base and J 0 bases, leaving 18 bases between the germline ends. From germline, CDR1 is SGHTA and CDR2 FQGNSA. The CDR3 extends over 18 amino acids. CDR3 amino acids: CASSLVPPPGEYQETQYF. For the CDR3, the DNA is TGTGCCAGCAGCTTAGTCCCCCCGCCGGGTGAATACCAAGAGACCCAGTACTTC.

The V call is TRBV2, the J call TRBJ2-7; tentatively, D is TRBD1 (6 bases). Trimming left V 6 bases short and J 0 bases short, with 18 bases between. CDR3 length: 16 residues. The germline V gene has CDR1 SNHLY and CDR2 FYNNEI. The CDR3 nucleotides are TGTGCCAGCAGCACTTTGGACAGAGGTCCCTCCTACGAGCAGTACTTC. This sequence encodes CASSTLDRGPSYEQYF.

The rearrangement joins TRBV9 to TRBJ1-6, with 8 bases lining up with TRBD1. CDR1 and CDR2 from the germline V gene are SGDLS and YYNGEE. V dropped 0 bases and J dropped 8; count of bases not matched to a gene: 1. This CDR3 comprises 14 residues. The CDR3 DNA is TGTGCCAGCAGCGTAGCAGGGGGCCATTCACCCCTCCACTTT. Translation: CASSVAGGHSPLHF.